What follows describes a single T cell receptor beta chain. This clone was detected only once. Its antigen target is currently unknown. Within one base of it there is no much larger clone, and no base qualities were kept. Collaborating institutions collected whole blood in K2EDTA tubes following their own protocols. For TCRbeta analysis, collaborators shipped samples in one of three forms: frozen whole blood, isolated PBMCs, or DNA extracted from either of those sample types. This sample is part of a study of blood T cell repertoires in COVID-19 (dated by TCRdb to 2019 to 2021). In the study overall: Samples from collaborators originated in the United States, Italy and Spain and spanned both the acute and convalescent phases of COVID-19. The samples were drawn from the first 160 participants of the ongoing ImmuneRACE study and from 950 to 1,500 subjects provided by 6 global collaborators. The material from the prospective study consisted of cDNA or gDNA derived from T cells, B-cell-depleted T cells, or PBMCs. The repertoires were released in a freely available public database meant as a resource for research on the immune response to SARS-CoV-2. Subjects who had been exposed to COVID-19, were actively infected with it, or had recovered from it provided the deeply sampled blood TCRbeta repertoires that made up the dataset. Sample metadata almost always included a de-identified subject ID, COVID-19 status, age in years and sex. Where HLA class I and class II types were available, the types were taken from metadata supplied by the sample provider, not from assay-based typing.

The immunoSEQ Assay, a bias-controlled multiplex PCR, was used to amplify TCRbeta CDR3 regions from genomic DNA. The original pipeline was this. Within the assay, amplification of reference gene primers was used to estimate how many nucleated cells each sample contained. Sequence reads were collapsed and filtered to measure the absolute abundance of every unique TCRbeta CDR3 rearrangement. For each sample, productive Simpson clonality was calculated as the square root of Simpson's diversity index over productive rearrangements. The table comes from immuneACCESS by way of TCRdb, which keeps in-frame sequences with V and J called. Part of the clones is missing from these tables; in studies checked, under half for an unresolved V gene and the rest for unknown reasons. V and J calls plus clone size are reproduced from that table; the DNA served to infer D and trimming. This sample lists about 140,000 clones; around 87% were detected once. Of the sample, 4% to 4.5% falls within the top ten clones.

The germline V gene provides CDR1 SGHDT and CDR2 YYEEEE. V lost 3 bases and J lost 0 bases; the stretch between them is 16 bases long. The CDR3 sequence holds 16 residues, the cysteine and phenylalanine included. This entry keeps only the CDR3 DNA: 48 bases, framed from base 1. What the authors observed across the whole study: Clinical and demographic metadata were provided uncurated, with the amount varying by source and participant.

The sequenced sample was peripheral blood. Here the chain combines TRBV5-6 and TRBJ2-7; a weak D assignment points to TRBD2 (6 bases agree). This clonotype was sampled from a woman between 35 and 50 years old with acute or convalescent COVID-19. The DNA sequence follows: TGTGCCAGCAGCTCCCGGATAAGGGACTTCTCCTACGAGCAGTACTTC. Its product reads: CASSSRIRDFSYEQYF.